Below, 17 T cell receptor beta chains from the same sample are listed, as sequenced in a study of blood T cell repertoires in COVID-19. TCRdb's table, derived via immunoSEQ multiplex PCR, lists solely in-frame clones and lacks some. Of 100,000 or so clones in the sample, about 89% were seen once. The source material was peripheral blood. The receptors were gathered from a man aged 50-60 years with acute or convalescent COVID-19.

The chain links TRBV27 to TRBJ2-7; 7 bases line up with TRBD1. This CDR3 contains 14 residues. V lost 6 bases, J lost 2 bases, and 7 bases stayed unmatched. CDR1 is MNHEY, CDR2 SMNVEV, per germline (reference sequence). The CDR3, as DNA: TGTGCCAGCAGCCCACGACAGGGCCCCTACGAGCAGTACTTC. This gives the protein CASSPRQGPYEQYF.

The gene calls are TRBV2 and TRBJ1-4; 10 positions match TRBD1. The CDR3 consists of 14 residues. Germline CDR1 is SNHLY and CDR2 is FYNNEI. J was trimmed by 6 bases and V by 6 bases; bases with no gene match: 4. The CDR3 DNA reads as TGTGCCAGCAGAGCCGGGACAGGGGATGAAAAACTGTTTTTT. It specifies CASRAGTGDEKLFF.

The CDR3 sequence is CASSYGTGPDGYTF. In DNA, the CDR3 is TGTGCCAGCAGTTATGGGACAGGGCCCGATGGCTACACCTTC. V is TRBV6-6 and J is TRBJ1-2, with 9 positions matching TRBD1. The V and J ends lost 3 bases and 6 bases, in that order; junction bases with no gene match: 5. The CDR3 consists of 14 residues. Germline V gene data show CDR1 as MNHNY and CDR2 as SVGAGI (reference sequence).

This clone came up once. V is TRBV6-1 and J is TRBJ2-3; 12 bases line up with TRBD2. Per germline, CDR1 MNHNS and CDR2 SASEGT. V dropped 4 bases and J dropped 0; count of bases not matched to a gene: 8. CDR3 size: 18 residues. This CDR3 is CASSGTSGGRGSTDTQYF. CDR3 in DNA: TGTGCCAGCAGTGGAACTAGCGGGGGGCGAGGAAGCACAGATACGCAGTATTTT.

About this clone itself: The sample holds other DNA sequences that translate to the same CDR3. This chain uses TRBV19 with TRBJ1-2, with 9 bases that match TRBD1. Losses at the gene ends were 6 bases for V and 1 base for J; bases not matched to a gene: 0. The CDR3 sequence is 13 residues long. Germline CDR1 LNHDA, CDR2 SQIVND (reference sequence). CDR3 sequence reads: CASRGQGNYGYTF. The DNA of the CDR3 is TGTGCCAGTAGGGGACAGGGTAACTATGGCTACACCTTC.

The J gene is TRBJ1-2, the V gene TRBV28, with TRBD1 matching 9 bases. V gave up 4 bases and J gave up 4 bases; unmatched junction bases: 7. This CDR3 region has 15 residues. The germline V gene has CDR1 MDHEN and CDR2 SYDVKM. CDR3 sequence reads: CASSSGTGSSYGYTF. CDR3 bases: TGTGCCAGCAGTTCCGGGACAGGGAGCAGCTATGGCTACACCTTC.

J is TRBJ1-5 and V is TRBV5-1; no clear D gene. Germline CDR1 SGHRS, CDR2 YFSETQ. The CDR3 loop spans 15 amino acids. V gave up 1 base and J gave up 1 base, with 9 bases separating them. The CDR3 region has the DNA TGCGCCAGCAGCTTGTCGGGTGGAAGCAATCAGCCCCAGCATTTT. Translating it yields CASSLSGGSNQPQHF. The full variable domain, in which reference TRBV5-1 and TRBJ1-5 provide the parts outside the CDR3, is KAGVTQTPRYLIKTRGQQVTLSCSPISGHRSVSWYQQTPGQGLQFLFEYFSETQRNKGNFPGRFSGRQFSNSRSEMNVSTLELGDSALYLCASSLSGGSNQPQHFGDGTRLSIL.

J is TRBJ1-1 and V is TRBV4-1; the D is unclear. The CDR3 totals 13 residues. Trimming cost V 4 bases and J 4 bases, with 10 bases left between them. CDR1 and CDR2 from the germline V gene are MGHRA and YSYEKL. DNA for the CDR3: TGCGCCAGCAGCCGGGAGCTGGGCACTGAAGCTTTCTTT. Translated: CASSRELGTEAFF.

J is TRBJ1-1 and V is TRBV5-6; 7 positions agree with TRBD1. Germline loops: CDR1 SGHDT, CDR2 YYEEEE. Trimming removed 1 base from V and 1 base from J; junction bases left unmatched: 7. The CDR3 is 16 amino acids. CDR3 DNA sequence: TGTGCCAGCAGCTTGTTTGGGGCAGGGGGGAACACTGAAGCTTTCTTT. Protein sequence: CASSLFGAGGNTEAFF.

This clone was found once. This chain uses TRBV7-2 with TRBJ1-6; 9 bases align to TRBD1. The germline CDR1 and CDR2 sequences are SGHTA and FQGNSA. The V and J ends lost 5 bases and 10 bases, in that order; junction bases with no gene match: 9. The CDR3 contains 15 residues. CDR3 sequence (DNA): TGTGCCAGCAGCCCAGACAGGGGGTTTGGCTCACCCCTCCACTTT. Protein sequence: CASSPDRGFGSPLHF.

This rearrangement joins TRBV7-2 to TRBJ1-2, with 8 bases matching TRBD1. From germline, CDR1 is SGHTA and CDR2 FQGNSA. The CDR3 is made up of 16 amino acids. Unmatched junction bases numbered 6, after V lost 0 bases and J lost 3 bases. CDR3 nucleotides: TGTGCCAGCAGCTTAGCGCCTCTACAGGGGGACTATGGCTACACCTTC. Translation gives CASSLAPLQGDYGYTF.

The genes are TRBV10-3 and TRBJ2-5; TRBD1 might be the D (6 bases). Germline CDR1 reads ENHRY; CDR2 reads SYGVKD. The CDR3 runs to 15 residues. V shed 0 bases and J shed 4 bases, with 12 bases lying between them. CDR3 protein: CAISESLGASETQYF. CDR3 nucleotide sequence: TGTGCCATCAGTGAGTCGCTGGGGGCCTCAGAGACCCAGTACTTC.

The chain combines TRBV2 with TRBJ1-4; 10 bases are a match to TRBD1. The germline V gene has CDR1 SNHLY and CDR2 FYNNEI. The CDR3 sequence is 14 residues long. The junction had 6 bases not matched to a gene; V was cut back by 4 bases and J by 10 bases. CDR3 nucleotide sequence: TGTGCCAGCAGTGGAGGACAGGGGGTGGTAAAACTGTTTTTT. Translated: CASSGGQGVVKLFF.

The V gene is TRBV7-2, the J gene TRBJ1-5; TRBD1 agrees at 8 bases. The CDR3 length is 15 residues. Germline V gene lookup returns CDR1 SGHTA and CDR2 FQGNSA. V was clipped by 11 bases and J by 0 bases; unmatched bases: 9. The CDR3 nucleotides are TGTGCCGGATGCTGGACAGGGATTAGCAATCAGCCCCAGCATTTT. Residues: CAGCWTGISNQPQHF.

The chain employs TRBV5-4 and TRBJ1-3; TRBD1 is a possible D gene (6 bases). The CDR3 spans 14 residues. Trimming stripped 4 bases from V and 2 bases from J, with 10 bases between. CDR1 is SGHNT, CDR2 YYREEE, per germline (reference sequence). The CDR3 nucleotides read TGTGCCAGCAGCGTAGACAGGACTGGAAACACCATATATTTT. Protein product: CASSVDRTGNTIYF.

The CDR3 DNA reads TGCGCCAGCAGCTTGGACAACGCAAATTCACCCCTCCACTTT. This translates into CASSLDNANSPLHF. The V gene is TRBV5-1, the J gene TRBJ1-6; D not certain. The CDR3 is 14 residues long. Germline V gives CDR1 SGHRS, CDR2 YFSETQ. V dropped 0 bases and J dropped 7 bases, with 8 bases sitting between them.

The sample holds one count of this clone. The chain is built from TRBV24-1 and TRBJ1-2, with D unclear. Trimming took off 0 bases at V and 8 bases at J, with 9 bases between the two ends. Germline CDR1 reads KGHDR; CDR2 reads SFDVKD. The CDR3 has 13 residues. The CDR3 protein is CATSDLAGNGYTF. The CDR3 coding sequence is TGTGCCACCAGTGATTTGGCGGGGAACGGCTACACCTTC.